Below, 14 T cell receptor beta chains from the same sample are listed, as sequenced in a study of PD-1 blockade in mismatch repair-deficient tumors. Method: immunoSEQ multiplex PCR; TCRdb's copy keeps in-frame clones and lacks some. The table includes under 150,000 clones, roughly 90% detected once. Specimen: peripheral blood, collected just over 70 weeks after starting pembrolizumab. These receptors were taken from an adult with mismatch repair-deficient cancer.

The chain joins TRBV7-9 to TRBJ2-7, with a tentative D call TRBD2 (6 bases). The length of the CDR3 is 14 residues. Germline V gene sequence: CDR1 SEHNR, CDR2 FQNEAQ (reference sequence). Between the trimmed V and J ends, which lost 4 bases and 1 base, there was a span of 11 bases. CDR3 protein: CASSSSTRSYEQYF. As DNA, the CDR3 is TGTGCCAGCAGCTCTTCGACTAGATCCTACGAGCAGTACTTC.

This clone has a handful of counts. Other DNA sequences of this sample code for an identical CDR3. The chain carries TRBV11-2 and TRBJ2-7; D uncertain. Germline V CDR1 and CDR2: SGHAT, FQNNGV. V dropped 3 bases and J dropped 4 bases, with 7 bases sitting between them. This CDR3 spans 12 amino acids. DNA for the CDR3: TGTGCCAGCAGCTTGGTGGTGTACGAGCAGTACTTC. Residues: CASSLVVYEQYF. The full variable domain, its missing parts supplied by reference TRBV11-2 and TRBJ2-7, is EAGVAQSPRYKIIEKRQSVAFWCNPISGHATLYWYQQILGQGPKLLIQFQNNGVVDDSQLPKDRFSAERLKGVDSTLKIQPAKLEDSAVYLCASSLVVYEQYFGPGTRLTVT.

This chain connects TRBV4-2 to TRBJ2-3; the match to TRBD1 covers 7 bases. The germline V gene encodes CDR1 LGHNA and CDR2 YNFKEQ. This CDR3 comprises 16 residues. The V segment lost 0 bases and the J segment 4 bases; nucleotides outside the gene matches: 7. The CDR3 DNA follows: TGTGCCAGCAGCCAAGAGTTCAGGGGGTCGGCAGATACGCAGTATTTT. It translates to CASSQEFRGSADTQYF.

This chain joins TRBV2 and TRBJ2-7; 7 positions match TRBD1. CDR1 and CDR2 from the germline V gene are SNHLY and FYNNEI. After removal of 10 bases from V and 3 bases from J, the junction contained 9 bases not matched to a gene. The CDR3 has 13 residues. The CDR3 DNA is TGTGCCACCTCGACAGGGCCCCACTACGAGCAGTACTTC. It translates to CATSTGPHYEQYF.

The chain joins TRBV7-2 to TRBJ2-6; unclear D gene. Germline V CDR1 and CDR2: SGHTA, FQGNSA. Trimming cost V 5 bases and J 2 bases, with 13 bases left between them. The CDR3 loop spans 16 amino acids. The CDR3 region is CASSPGQTAGANVLTF. CDR3 coding DNA: TGTGCCAGCAGCCCCGGGCAGACGGCTGGGGCCAACGTCCTGACTTTC.

The CDR3 spells CASSLDRGETQYF. DNA for the CDR3: TGTGCCAGCAGCTTAGATAGGGGTGAGACCCAGTACTTC. The chain uses TRBV11-3 and TRBJ2-5; D possibly corresponds to TRBD1 (5 bases). Germline CDR1 and CDR2: SGHNT and YENEEA. V gave up 0 bases and J gave up 5 bases, with 7 bases separating them. This CDR3 has 13 amino acids.

The CDR3 loop reads CASSLLTSAGPVEQYF. CDR3 DNA: TGTGCCAGCAGTTTACTTACCAGCGCGGGCCCGGTGGAGCAGTACTTC. The chain links TRBV27 to TRBJ2-7; tentatively, D is TRBD2 (5 bases). Germline V CDR1 and CDR2: MNHEY, SMNVEV (reference sequence). The CDR3 runs 16 residues. Between the trimmed V and J ends, which lost 2 bases and 7 bases, there was a span of 21 bases.

This clone was seen a handful of times. The rearrangement uses TRBV6-1 and TRBJ2-2; TRBD1 agrees at 9 bases. Germline V gene sequence: CDR1 MNHNS, CDR2 SASEGT. The CDR3 has 14 amino acids. Trimming cost V 10 bases and J 3 bases; bases outside gene matches: 6. CDR3 sequence: CATEDRGYTGELFF. The DNA of the CDR3 is TGTGCCACCGAGGACAGGGGCTACACCGGGGAGCTGTTTTTT.

The chain links TRBV27 to TRBJ1-2; perhaps TRBD1 as D (5 bases). This CDR3 spans 13 amino acids. Germline CDR1 MNHEY, CDR2 SMNVEV (reference sequence). V gave up 3 bases and J gave up 6 bases, with 11 bases separating them. DNA for the CDR3: TGTGCCAGCAGTTTTGGGGGGGGGAATGGCTACACCTTC. It is translated as CASSFGGGNGYTF.

The chain has TRBV19 and TRBJ2-7; 7 bases line up with TRBD2. The CDR3 spans 15 residues. The V segment lost 6 bases and the J segment 4 bases; nucleotides outside the gene matches: 12. Germline CDR1 LNHDA, CDR2 SQIVND (reference sequence). In nucleotides, the CDR3 is TGTGCCAGTAGCCCCGGGGGGTCAGGGCATTACGAGCAGTACTTC. It yields the protein CASSPGGSGHYEQYF.

CDR3 in amino acids: CASLQGYGYTF. CDR3 coding DNA: TGCGCCAGCTTACAGGGCTATGGCTACACCTTC. The chain uses TRBV10-2 and TRBJ1-2, with D tentatively TRBD1 (6 bases). The CDR3 loop spans 11 amino acids. The germline CDR1 and CDR2 sequences are WSHSY and SAAADI. V lost 8 bases and J 4 bases, leaving 8 bases between the germline ends.

This chain uses TRBV27 with TRBJ1-5; D uncertain. Trimming shortened V by 3 bases and J by 6 bases, and 9 bases separated the two germline ends. The CDR3 sequence is 13 residues long. CDR1 MNHEY and CDR2 SMNVEV come from the germline V gene (reference sequence). This CDR3 is CASSFRASQPQHF. The CDR3 region has the DNA TGTGCCAGCAGTTTTAGGGCAAGTCAGCCCCAGCATTTT.

For this clone: Additional DNA sequences in this sample encode the identical CDR3. As DNA, the CDR3 is TGCGCCAGCAGCTGGCGGGGGAGCACTGAACTGCACGAGCAGTACTTC. The encoded protein is CASSWRGSTELHEQYF. The chain is built from TRBV5-1 and TRBJ2-7; 7 nucleotides match TRBD2. The CDR3 runs to 16 residues. Trimming removed 3 bases from V and 5 bases from J; junction bases left unmatched: 14. Looked up from germline, CDR1 is SGHRS and CDR2 is YFSETQ.

The chain joins TRBV11-3 to TRBJ2-7; perhaps D is TRBD1 or TRBD2 (6 bases each). With 4 bases removed from V and 6 bases from J, the gap between germline ends came to 16 bases. CDR3 length: 14 residues. In germline, CDR1 is SGHNT, CDR2 YENEEA. As DNA, the CDR3 is TGTGCCAGCAGCTCATCGGGGGCCCCTTCCGAGCAGTACTTC. It codes for CASSSSGAPSEQYF.